This is a list of T cell receptor beta chains from one sample in a study of blood T cell repertoires in COVID-19. Assay used: immunoSEQ multiplex PCR; TCRdb lists only in-frame clones, some missing. The sample lists about 72,000 clones, more than 80% occurring once. The sample taken for sequencing was peripheral blood. The receptors shown here come from a woman aged 80 or over with active or convalescent COVID-19. Each CDR3 is given with its conserved first and last residue. A D gene is named only where the DNA matches it firmly. Rows give clone size only sometimes, using once, few, many, or a class for an expanded clone.

D: .; V: TRBV7-2; J: TRBJ1-6; size: .; DNA: TGTGCCAGCAGCTTGTTACTAGGCCTATTCAATTCACCCCTCCACTTT; CDR3: CASSLLLGLFNSPLHF
D: .; V: TRBV7-2; J: TRBJ1-1; size: few; DNA: TGTGCCAGCAGCATACGACTCGGGACTGAAGCTTTCTTT; CDR3: CASSIRLGTEAFF
D: .; V: TRBV7-2; J: TRBJ2-2; size: .; DNA: TGTGCCAGCTGCCCGAACCTAGGCACCGGGGAGCTGTTTTTT; CDR3: CASCPNLGTGELFF
D: .; V: TRBV6-5; J: TRBJ1-1; size: .; DNA: TGTGCCAGCAGTTACGGTCTGGCCTCCCCTACTGAAGCTTTCTTT; CDR3: CASSYGLASPTEAFF
D: .; V: TRBV6-4; J: TRBJ2-1; size: .; DNA: TGTGCCAGCAGTGCTGGCCCTGGTAGGGAGAGATACAATGAGCAGTTCTTC; CDR3: CASSAGPGRERYNEQFF
D: .; V: TRBV10-3; J: TRBJ1-1; size: .; DNA: TGTGCCCATGGCCAAGACAATCTTCATGAAGCTTTCTTT; CDR3: CAHGQDNLHEAFF
D: .; V: TRBV4-3; J: TRBJ2-1; size: .; DNA: TGCGCCAGCAGCCATAGTCCAACTGCTAACAATGAGCAGTTCTTC; CDR3: CASSHSPTANNEQFF
D: .; V: TRBV25-1; J: TRBJ1-6; size: .; DNA: TGTGCCAGCAGTGAAATACAGGGTGATTCACCCCTCCACTTT; CDR3: CASSEIQGDSPLHF
D: .; V: TRBV6-5; J: TRBJ2-7; size: .; DNA: TGTGCCAGCACCTCGGGTGGCAGATCCTACGAGCAGTACTTC; CDR3: CASTSGGRSYEQYF
D: .; V: TRBV28; J: TRBJ1-2; size: few; DNA: TGTGCCAGCAGTGTGCAGGGGTCTGCTCGTTACTATGGCTACACCTTC; CDR3: CASSVQGSARYYGYTF
D: .; V: TRBV23-1; J: TRBJ1-5; size: once; DNA: TGCGCCAGCAGTCAATGGGGGCAGGGTAAAGTCCTCAATCAGCCCCAGCATTTT; CDR3: CASSQWGQGKVLNQPQHF
D: .; V: TRBV7-2; J: TRBJ1-1; size: .; DNA: TGTGCCAGCAGCTTAGGGAGTCAGGGTACCGGCACTGAAGCTTTCTTT; CDR3: CASSLGSQGTGTEAFF
D: .; V: TRBV6-2/TRBV6-3; J: TRBJ1-1; size: .; DNA: TGTGCCAGCAGCTGGTGGCTGAACACTGAAGCTTTCTTT; CDR3: CASSWWLNTEAFF
D: TRBD2; V: TRBV7-8; J: TRBJ2-1; size: .; DNA: TGTGCCAGCACCTTCCGCGGGGGGGTTCCCTACAATGAGCAGTTCTTC; CDR3: CASTFRGGVPYNEQFF
D: TRBD1; V: TRBV9; J: TRBJ1-1; size: .; DNA: TGTGCCAGCAGCGTAGCTCCGGGACAGGTCCCCCGGGACACTGAAGCTTTCTTT; CDR3: CASSVAPGQVPRDTEAFF
D: .; V: TRBV19; J: TRBJ1-6; size: .; DNA: TGTGCCAGTAGTTTCGGACAGAGGCTAAATTCACCCCTCCACTTT; CDR3: CASSFGQRLNSPLHF
D: .; V: TRBV2; J: TRBJ1-6; size: .; DNA: TGTGCCAGCAGTGAATTTTATAGCGATTCACCCCTCCACTTT; CDR3: CASSEFYSDSPLHF
D: TRBD2; V: TRBV9; J: TRBJ2-3; size: .; DNA: TGTGCCAGCAGCGTAGAAGGCGGGGGGGCGGTAGATACGCAGTATTTT; CDR3: CASSVEGGGAVDTQYF
D: TRBD1; V: TRBV7-2; J: TRBJ2-7; size: .; DNA: TGTGCCAGCAGCGCACGGACAGGGGTGAACGAGCAGTACTTC; CDR3: CASSARTGVNEQYF
D: TRBD2; V: TRBV5-1; J: TRBJ2-7; size: .; DNA: TGCGCCAGCCGCTGGGACGGGGGGGCGGACGAGCAGTACTTC; CDR3: CASRWDGGADEQYF
D: TRBD1; V: TRBV5-1; J: TRBJ1-1; size: .; DNA: TGCGCCAGCAGCTTGGGGCAGGGGGCCCCTTTGGTCACTGAAGCTTTCTTT; CDR3: CASSLGQGAPLVTEAFF
D: .; V: TRBV10-1; J: TRBJ1-2; size: .; DNA: TGCGCCAGCAGTGACCGACAGGATAACTATGGCTACACCTTC; CDR3: CASSDRQDNYGYTF
D: .; V: TRBV7-2; J: TRBJ1-2; size: .; DNA: TGTGCCAGCAGCGACACCTCGCACTATGGCTACACCTTC; CDR3: CASSDTSHYGYTF
D: .; V: TRBV29-1; J: TRBJ2-7; size: .; DNA: TGCAGCGTTGGTCAGGGCCCCCGTAACTCCTACGAGCAGTACTTC; CDR3: CSVGQGPRNSYEQYF
D: .; V: TRBV6-5; J: TRBJ2-4; size: .; DNA: TGTGCCAGCAGCGCAGGGGGGCTAGCCAAAAACATTCAGTACTTC; CDR3: CASSAGGLAKNIQYF
D: .; V: TRBV29-1; J: TRBJ2-7; size: .; DNA: TGCAGCGTTGCCGGGAGAGCCTACGAGCAGTACTTC; CDR3: CSVAGRAYEQYF
D: TRBD1; V: TRBV6-5; J: TRBJ2-5; size: .; DNA: TGTGCCAGCAGTTACTCGACAGGGGCCAGGGAGACCCAGTACTTC; CDR3: CASSYSTGARETQYF